This TCR beta chain stems from a study of control samples from healthy donors and cancer patients. Using immunoSEQ multiplex PCR, the repertoire was profiled, and TCRdb retains in-frame clones only, with some absent. This sample has approximately 90,000 clones; 85% occur once, and the top ten carry roughly 2%. This CDR3 comprises 15 residues. J lost 10 bases, V lost 4 bases, and 15 bases had no gene match. Germline V gene data show CDR1 as SNHLY and CDR2 as FYNNEI. The source material was blood. V usage is TRBV2 and J usage is TRBJ2-7, with 8 positions matching TRBD1. This sequence was found in a woman aged 40 to 55 in good health. Here the CDR3 reads CASSAGQGAKIGQYF. CDR3 nucleotide sequence: TGTGCCAGCAGTGCGGGGCAGGGGGCTAAAATTGGTCAGTACTTC.